The sequence of this T cell receptor beta chain was determined in a study of synovial regulatory T cells in juvenile arthritis. Looking at the study overall: A few patients were therapy-naive; about 6 received methotrexate alone.

This CDR3 region has 16 residues. No DNA is listed. The germline gives CDR1 SGHNT, CDR2 YYREEE (reference sequence). The data were produced by immunoSEQ multiplex PCR, yet TCRdb's version contains in-frame clones alone and is incomplete. This table lists 9,000 to 10,000 clones. Sequenced input: Treg cells from blood. Subset described: remaining (HLA-DR-negative) circulating blood Treg cells. The chain joins TRBV5-4 to TRBJ1-4; the D call from TCRdb, TRBD1, cannot be confirmed without DNA. This TCR was sampled from a donor younger than 35 with juvenile idiopathic arthritis. This CDR3 reads CASSEDRQATNEKLFF.